This is a list of T cell receptor beta chains from one sample in a study of blood T cells in healthy people across ages. Via MiXCR, TCRdb re-called the 5' RACE reads, giving one row per CDR3 protein. The sample has about 1.7 million distinct CDR3 sequences; approximately 28% are singletons. Material for sequencing was blood. These receptors came from a woman in her 30s in good health. Each CDR3 is given with its conserved first and last residue. D genes are given only for firm matches. Clone sizes are given selectively: once, few, many, or a class where the clone is expanded.

V gene	clone size	J gene	D gene	CDR3 protein	CDR3 DNA
TRBV7-6	NA	TRBJ2-3	NA	CASSSRGSTSTDTQYF	TGTGCCAGCAGCTCCCGAGGCAGCACTAGCACAGATACGCAGTATTTT
TRBV4-1	few	TRBJ2-1	TRBD2	CASSPRPPAGLAGNNEQFF	TGCGCCAGCAGCCCAAGGCCCCCCGCTGGACTAGCAGGCAACAATGAGCAGTTCTTC
TRBV25-1	few	TRBJ1-2	NA	CASSGWREFNYGYTF	TGTGCCAGCAGTGGCTGGAGGGAATTCAACTATGGCTACACCTTC
TRBV28	NA	TRBJ2-3	TRBD2	CASSIQRLAQLDTQYF	TGTGCCAGCAGCATTCAAAGACTAGCGCAGCTGGATACGCAGTATTTT
TRBV27	NA	TRBJ1-2	NA	CASSWAPKGNYGYTF	TGTGCCAGCAGTTGGGCCCCGAAGGGCAACTATGGCTACACCTTC
TRBV7-2	many	TRBJ2-6	NA	CASSLVTNRGANVLTF	TGTGCCAGCAGCTTAGTCACAAATCGGGGGGCCAACGTCCTGACTTTC
TRBV5-1	few	TRBJ2-3	NA	CASSLQQPRTTDTQYF	TGCGCCAGCAGCTTGCAGCAGCCGAGAACCACAGATACGCAGTATTTT
TRBV12-3/TRBV12-4	NA	TRBJ2-1	TRBD1	CASSLQGAWETQFF	TGTGCCAGCAGTTTACAGGGGGCTTGGGAGACCCAGTTCTTC
TRBV12-3/TRBV12-4	few	TRBJ2-2	NA	CASSLSVAGGELFF	TGTGCCAGCAGTTTAAGTGTGGCCGGCGGGGAGCTGTTTTTT
TRBV29-1	NA	TRBJ1-1	NA	CSVGLFRNTEAFF	TGCAGCGTTGGCCTGTTTAGGAACACTGAAGCTTTCTTT
TRBV3-1	many	TRBJ2-7	NA	CASSTYRGRAYEQYF	TGTGCCAGCAGCACCTATCGGGGCAGAGCCTACGAGCAGTACTTC
TRBV7-9	NA	TRBJ1-2	NA	CASSLGAAATYGYTF	TGTGCCAGCAGCTTAGGGGCGGCAGCCACCTATGGCTACACCTTC
TRBV12-3/TRBV12-4	many	TRBJ1-2	TRBD1	CATERRTGYNYGYTF	TGTGCCACCGAGCGGAGGACAGGGTATAACTATGGCTACACCTTC
TRBV20-1	NA	TRBJ1-2	TRBD1	CSAWTGAVRYGYTF	TGCAGTGCTTGGACAGGGGCCGTTCGGTATGGCTACACCTTC